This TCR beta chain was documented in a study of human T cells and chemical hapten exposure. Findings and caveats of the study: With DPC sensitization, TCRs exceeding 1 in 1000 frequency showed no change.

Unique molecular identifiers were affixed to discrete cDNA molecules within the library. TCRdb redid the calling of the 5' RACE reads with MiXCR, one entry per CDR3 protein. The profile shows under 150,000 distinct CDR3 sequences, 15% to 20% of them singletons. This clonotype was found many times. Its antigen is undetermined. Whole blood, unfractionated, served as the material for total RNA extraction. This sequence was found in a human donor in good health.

CDR3 in amino acids: CASSEGGGAGETQYF. The CDR3, as DNA: TGTGCCAGCAGTGAAGGCGGAGGGGCGGGGGAGACCCAGTACTTC. J is TRBJ2-5 and V is TRBV2; possible D gene TRBD2, 6 bases. This CDR3 spans 15 amino acids. Trimming left V 1 base short and J 5 bases short, with 14 bases between. The germline CDR1 and CDR2 sequences are SNHLY and FYNNEI.